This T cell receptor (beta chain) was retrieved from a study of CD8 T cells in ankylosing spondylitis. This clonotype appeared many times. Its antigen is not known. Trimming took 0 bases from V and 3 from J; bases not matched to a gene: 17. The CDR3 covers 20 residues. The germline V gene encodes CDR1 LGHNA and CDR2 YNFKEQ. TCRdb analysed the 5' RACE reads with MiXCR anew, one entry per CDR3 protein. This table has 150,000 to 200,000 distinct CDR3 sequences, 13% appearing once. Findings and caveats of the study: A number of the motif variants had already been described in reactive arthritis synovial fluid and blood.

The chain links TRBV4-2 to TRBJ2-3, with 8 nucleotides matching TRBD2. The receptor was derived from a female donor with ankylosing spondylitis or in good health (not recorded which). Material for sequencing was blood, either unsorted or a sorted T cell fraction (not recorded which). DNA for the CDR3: TGTGCCAGCAGCCAAGATAGAAGCGGTAGCGGGATAAAAAGGACAGATACGCAGTATTTT. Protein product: CASSQDRSGSGIKRTDTQYF.